This T cell receptor (beta chain) comes out of a study of blood T cell repertoires in COVID-19. The CDR3 contains 16 residues. The germline V gene encodes CDR1 ENHRY and CDR2 SYGVKD. Trimming stripped 3 bases from V and 3 bases from J, with 17 bases between. The assay was immunoSEQ multiplex PCR, and TCRdb's table has in-frame clones only and misses some. Of approximately 99,000 clones in the sample, over 80% were seen once. The chain carries TRBV10-3 and TRBJ2-5, with a tentative D call TRBD1 (6 bases). This TCR was sampled from a woman in her 70s with acute or convalescent COVID-19. The sequencing input was peripheral blood. The CDR3 DNA reads as TGTGCCATCAGTGACCCCGTCGATGAGGGGGAAGAGACCCAGTACTTC. Amino acids: CAISDPVDEGEETQYF.